The rows below give T cell receptor beta chains drawn from one sample of a study of blood T cell repertoires in COVID-19. The protocol was immunoSEQ multiplex PCR, while the TCRdb copy is restricted to in-frame clones and leaves out a portion. The sample lists under 250,000 clones; around nine tenths were seen once. The sequenced sample consisted of peripheral blood. The receptors come from a man between 18 and 29 years old with active or convalescent COVID-19. CDR3s include the opening cysteine and the closing phenylalanine or tryptophan.

CDR3,V,J
CASSLQWGDTGELFF,TRBV7-3,TRBJ2-2
CATTGSAFF,TRBV2,TRBJ1-1
CASSPYLQASSGNTIYF,TRBV28,TRBJ1-3
CASSLEFQGAQETQYF,TRBV7-6,TRBJ2-5
CATSRSSVEGEQFF,TRBV24-1,TRBJ2-1
CASSQGGTGSNYGYTF,TRBV4-3,TRBJ1-2
CASSLFQGAGELFF,TRBV7-3,TRBJ2-2
CASSRTTGKLNQPQHF,TRBV19,TRBJ1-5
CASSQEDGGGTLHF,TRBV4-3,TRBJ1-6
CASSPDISNYGYTF,TRBV5-1,TRBJ1-2
CASSPRWASGNNEQFF,TRBV5-4,TRBJ2-1
CASSPWQGARNTEAFF,TRBV5-8,TRBJ1-1
CASSVGSSAGLSRNEQFF,TRBV9,TRBJ2-1
CASSFGADNGYTF,TRBV27,TRBJ1-2
CASSVPGMVSPLHF,TRBV2,TRBJ1-6
CASTRQGPNYGYTF,TRBV28,TRBJ1-2
CASSLDGRGGNSPLHF,TRBV11-2,TRBJ1-6
CASSQEGLGTDTQYF,TRBV5-4,TRBJ2-3
CAWKGQLNTEAFF,TRBV30,TRBJ1-1
CASNPLVTSNQPQHF,TRBV28,TRBJ1-5
CASSDGSSSGTDTQYF,TRBV10-2,TRBJ2-3
CASSHTSGSTDTQYF,TRBV4-3,TRBJ2-3
CASRPDSLKNTGELFF,TRBV5-1,TRBJ2-2
CASSPAGSYEQYF,TRBV18,TRBJ2-7
CASSPFPGGGTGELFF,TRBV5-6,TRBJ2-2
CASRGDRSAGGYTF,TRBV28,TRBJ1-2
CAIPKGAPEEKLFF,TRBV23-1,TRBJ1-4
CASSGHSSNYGYTF,TRBV10-2,TRBJ1-2
CASSLGGWATYGYTF,TRBV5-4,TRBJ1-2
CASSLRPQNTEAFF,TRBV7-9,TRBJ1-1
CASSYSSNQPQHF,TRBV6-5,TRBJ1-5
CASIPNAGVGNEQFF,TRBV7-8,TRBJ2-1
CASSQFSEQYF,TRBV16,TRBJ2-7
CASSPGTGDHYEQYF,TRBV28,TRBJ2-7
CASSYDRGMSGEKLFF,TRBV5-4,TRBJ1-4
CASSSGTSVIYEQFF,TRBV6-5,TRBJ2-1
CASSIGYNEQFF,TRBV19,TRBJ2-1
CASIPGQGDTEAFF,TRBV2,TRBJ1-1
CASSQEPGHNTDTQYF,TRBV4-3,TRBJ2-3
CASSYEHRNTEAFF,TRBV6-5,TRBJ1-1
CATSRDRGFNQPQHF,TRBV15,TRBJ1-5
CASSEEAMNTEAFF,TRBV2,TRBJ1-1
CASSFGQGIYGYTF,TRBV5-1,TRBJ1-2
CASSQGLRVYEQYF,TRBV2,TRBJ2-7
CASSPPNRVKEKLFF,TRBV18,TRBJ1-4
CASSIGSTNEQFF,TRBV19,TRBJ2-1
CASSLFGGTYEQYF,TRBV5-1,TRBJ2-7
CASRSDRDEAFF,TRBV7-9,TRBJ1-1
CASSQVAPTNEKLFF,TRBV4-3,TRBJ1-4
CASSLDSSQPQHF,TRBV16,TRBJ1-5
CASSPGLSTDTQYF,TRBV6-5,TRBJ2-3